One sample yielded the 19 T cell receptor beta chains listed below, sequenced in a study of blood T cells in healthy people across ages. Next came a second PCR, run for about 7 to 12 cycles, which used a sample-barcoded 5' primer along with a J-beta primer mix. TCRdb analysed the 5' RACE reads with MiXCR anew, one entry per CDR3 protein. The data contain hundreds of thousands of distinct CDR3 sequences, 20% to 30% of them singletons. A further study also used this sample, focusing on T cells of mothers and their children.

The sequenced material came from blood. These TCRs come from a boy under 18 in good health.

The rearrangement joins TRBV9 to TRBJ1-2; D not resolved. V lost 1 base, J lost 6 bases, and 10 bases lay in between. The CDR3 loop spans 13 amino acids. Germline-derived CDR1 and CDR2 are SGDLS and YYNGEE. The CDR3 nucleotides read TGTGCCAGCAGCGTAAGGGTAGACGATGGCTACACCTTC. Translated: CASSVRVDDGYTF.

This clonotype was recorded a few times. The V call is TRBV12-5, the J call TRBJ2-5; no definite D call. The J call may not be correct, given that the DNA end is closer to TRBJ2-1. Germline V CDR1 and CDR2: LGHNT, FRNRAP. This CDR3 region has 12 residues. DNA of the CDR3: TGTGCCCTCGCTCCCCAGGACAATGAGCAGTTCTTC. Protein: CALAPQDNEQFF.

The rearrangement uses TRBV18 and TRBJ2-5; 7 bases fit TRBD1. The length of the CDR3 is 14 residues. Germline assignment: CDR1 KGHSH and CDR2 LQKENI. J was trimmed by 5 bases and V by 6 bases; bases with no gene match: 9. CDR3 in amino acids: CASSRDSLGETQYF. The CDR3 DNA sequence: TGTGCCAGCTCTCGGGACAGCCTCGGCGAGACCCAGTACTTC.

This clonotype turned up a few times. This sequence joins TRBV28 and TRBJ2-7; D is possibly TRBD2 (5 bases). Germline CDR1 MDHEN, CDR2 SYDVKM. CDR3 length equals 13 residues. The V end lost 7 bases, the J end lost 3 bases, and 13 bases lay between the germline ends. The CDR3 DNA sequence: TGTGCCAGCACGCGGGTCTTCCTCTACGAGCAGTACTTC. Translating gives CASTRVFLYEQYF.

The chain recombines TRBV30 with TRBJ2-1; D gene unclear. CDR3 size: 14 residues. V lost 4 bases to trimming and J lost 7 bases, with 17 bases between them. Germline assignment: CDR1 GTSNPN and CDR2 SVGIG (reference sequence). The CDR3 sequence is CAWKVALSRNEQFF. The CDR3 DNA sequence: TGTGCCTGGAAGGTTGCTTTATCGAGAAATGAGCAGTTCTTC. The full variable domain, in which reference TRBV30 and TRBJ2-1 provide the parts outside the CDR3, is SQTIHQWPATLVQPVGSPLSLECTVEGTSNPNLYWYRQAAGRGLQLLFYSVGIGQISSEVPQNLSASRPQDRQFILSSKKLLLSDSGFYLCAWKVALSRNEQFFGPGTRLTVL.

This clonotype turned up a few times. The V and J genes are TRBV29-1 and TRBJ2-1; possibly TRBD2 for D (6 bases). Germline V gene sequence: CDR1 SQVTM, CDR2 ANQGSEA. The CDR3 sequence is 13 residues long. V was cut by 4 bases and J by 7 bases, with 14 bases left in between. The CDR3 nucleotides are TGCAGCGTTGGGGGGAGGATGTGGAATGAGCAGTTCTTC. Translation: CSVGGRMWNEQFF.

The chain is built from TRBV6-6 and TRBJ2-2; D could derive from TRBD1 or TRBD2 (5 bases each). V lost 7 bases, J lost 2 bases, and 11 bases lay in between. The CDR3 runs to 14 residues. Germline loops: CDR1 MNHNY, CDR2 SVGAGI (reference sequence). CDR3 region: CASTWDLNTGELFF. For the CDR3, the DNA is TGTGCCAGCACCTGGGACCTAAACACCGGGGAGCTGTTTTTT.

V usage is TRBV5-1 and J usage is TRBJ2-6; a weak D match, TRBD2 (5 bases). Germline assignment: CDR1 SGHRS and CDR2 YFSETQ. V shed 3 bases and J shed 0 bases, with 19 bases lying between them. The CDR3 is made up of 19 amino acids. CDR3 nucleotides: TGCGCCAGCAGCTCAGGACGGCAAGCGGCTTCCTCTGGGGCCAACGTCCTGACTTTC. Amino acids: CASSSGRQAASSGANVLTF. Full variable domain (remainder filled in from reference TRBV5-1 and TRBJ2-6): KAGVTQTPRYLIKTRGQQVTLSCSPISGHRSVSWYQQTPGQGLQFLFEYFSETQRNKGNFPGRFSGRQFSNSRSEMNVSTLELGDSALYLCASSSGRQAASSGANVLTFGAGSRLTVL.

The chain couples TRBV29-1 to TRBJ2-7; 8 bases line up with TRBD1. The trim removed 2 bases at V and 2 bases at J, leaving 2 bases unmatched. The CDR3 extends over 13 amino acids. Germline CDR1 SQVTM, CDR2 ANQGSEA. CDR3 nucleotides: TGCAGCGTTGAAACAGGGGGAGCCTACGAGCAGTACTTC. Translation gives CSVETGGAYEQYF.

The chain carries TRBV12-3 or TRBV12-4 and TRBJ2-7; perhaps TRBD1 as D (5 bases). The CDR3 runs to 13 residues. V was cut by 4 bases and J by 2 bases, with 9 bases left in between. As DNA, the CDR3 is TGTGCCAGCAGTTCAGGGTTCCCCTACGAGCAGTACTTC. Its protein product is CASSSGFPYEQYF.

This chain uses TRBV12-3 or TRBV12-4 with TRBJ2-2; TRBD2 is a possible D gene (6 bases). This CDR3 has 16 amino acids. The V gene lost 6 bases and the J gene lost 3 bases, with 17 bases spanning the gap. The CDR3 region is CASRLGSGEYTGELFF. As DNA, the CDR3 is TGTGCCAGCAGATTGGGTTCGGGGGAATACACCGGGGAGCTGTTTTTT.

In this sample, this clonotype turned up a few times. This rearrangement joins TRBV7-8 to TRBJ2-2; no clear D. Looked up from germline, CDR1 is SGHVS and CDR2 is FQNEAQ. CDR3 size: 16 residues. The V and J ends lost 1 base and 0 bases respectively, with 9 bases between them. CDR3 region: CASSLVGPPNTGELFF. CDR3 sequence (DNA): TGTGCCAGCAGCTTAGTAGGACCTCCGAACACCGGGGAGCTGTTTTTT.

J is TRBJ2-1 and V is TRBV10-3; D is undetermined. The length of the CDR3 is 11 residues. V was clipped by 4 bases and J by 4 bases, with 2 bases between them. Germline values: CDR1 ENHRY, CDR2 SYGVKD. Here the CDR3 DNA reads TGTGCCATCAGTGGTTACAATGAGCAGTTCTTC. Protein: CAISGYNEQFF.

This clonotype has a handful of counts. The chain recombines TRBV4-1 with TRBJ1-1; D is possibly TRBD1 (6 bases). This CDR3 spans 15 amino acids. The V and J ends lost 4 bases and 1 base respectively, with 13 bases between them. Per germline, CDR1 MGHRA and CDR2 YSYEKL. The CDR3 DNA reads TGCGCCAGCAGCCCAGACAGGCGTGGGAACACTGAAGCTTTCTTT. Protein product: CASSPDRRGNTEAFF.

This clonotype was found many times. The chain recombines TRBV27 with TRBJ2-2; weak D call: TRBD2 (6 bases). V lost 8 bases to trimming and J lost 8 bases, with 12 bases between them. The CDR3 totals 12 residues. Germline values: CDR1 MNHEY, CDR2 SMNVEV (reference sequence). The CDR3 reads CASSLAGGELFF. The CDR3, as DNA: TGTGCCAGCTCCCTCGCGGGGGGGGAGCTGTTTTTT.

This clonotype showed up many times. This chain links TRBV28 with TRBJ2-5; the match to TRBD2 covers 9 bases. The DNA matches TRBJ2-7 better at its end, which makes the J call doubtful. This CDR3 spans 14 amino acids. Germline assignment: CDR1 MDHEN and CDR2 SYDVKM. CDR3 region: CASSLSGGSYEQYF. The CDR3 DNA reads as TGTGCCAGCAGCCTTAGCGGGGGCTCCTACGAGCAGTACTTC.

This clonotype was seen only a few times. Here the CDR3 reads CASSFRDGTDEQYF. The CDR3 DNA is TGTGCCAGCAGCTTCCGGGACGGGACTGACGAGCAGTACTTC. The chain is built from TRBV7-9 and TRBJ2-7; D may be TRBD2 (6 bases). The CDR3 is 14 residues long. Trimming cost V 3 bases and J 5 bases, with 14 bases left between them. The germline V gene encodes CDR1 SEHNR and CDR2 FQNEAQ (reference sequence).

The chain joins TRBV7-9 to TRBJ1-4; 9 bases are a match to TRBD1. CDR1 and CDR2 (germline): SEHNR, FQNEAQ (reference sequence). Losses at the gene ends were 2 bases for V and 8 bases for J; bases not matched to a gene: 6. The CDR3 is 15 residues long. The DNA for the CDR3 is TGTGCCAGCAGCTTAACGGGACAGGGTTGGGAAAAACTGTTTTTT. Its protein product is CASSLTGQGWEKLFF.

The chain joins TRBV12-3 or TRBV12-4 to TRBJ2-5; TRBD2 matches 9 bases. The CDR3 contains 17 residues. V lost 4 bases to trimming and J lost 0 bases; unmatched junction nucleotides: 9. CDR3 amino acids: CASSSPPTSGHQETQYF. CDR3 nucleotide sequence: TGTGCCAGCAGTTCCCCGCCGACTAGCGGCCACCAAGAGACCCAGTACTTC.